This TCR beta chain was sequenced during a study of human T cells and chemical hapten exposure (TCRdb year 2021). About the study as a whole: For sensitization, 2% DPC in acetone was applied to a roughly 2 cm by roughly 2 cm area of upper inner arm skin. Throughout the study period of roughly five months, patients also received therapeutic DPC doses to the scalp every week. Patch testing on the upper back used Finn chambers containing 0.01% DPC, with scoring done after 6 days according to International Contact Dermatitis Research Group standards. Alopecia areata with under or over 50% scalp involvement, alopecia totalis and alopecia universalis were represented in the patient cohort, which was mostly female. The libraries were sequenced as a pool, and the TCR yield per sample differed mostly because of small variations in library volumes within the pool. In alopecia patients, the study followed how the peripheral blood TCR repertoire changed in vivo over primary and secondary sensitization to diphenylcyclopropenone (DPC), a hapten. Blood samples were taken from patients before sensitization (week 0) and then at 2, 6 and about 24 weeks after DPC sensitization. For TCR sequencing, blood came from some 31 alopecia patients at anywhere from one to four time points (pre-sensitization, 2, 6 and 24 weeks).

Including the terminal cysteine and phenylalanine, the CDR3 comprises 14 residues. Solely the CDR3 DNA is kept, with 42 bases framed from the first base. V trim: 6 bases; J trim: 1 base; unmatched bases: 3. Reading the germline V gene gives CDR1 MNHEY and CDR2 SVGEGT. What the time point label conveys for this sample: patch test 3, about 24 weeks after DPC sensitization. The treatment or condition label corresponds to: therapeutic diphenylcyclopropenone sensitization with weekly scalp DPC. Blood at each patch-test visit was drawn before the patch test was applied. To be eligible, patients had to be aged 18 to 70, diagnosed with alopecia and judged suitable for DPC therapy, while pregnant patients were excluded. Total RNA was extracted from unfractionated whole blood that had been collected in Tempus Blood RNA tubes. Results the study describes overall, beyond this receptor: Expanded TCRs formed significantly more large CDR3 similarity clusters than pre-sensitization or healthy control sets, consistent with antigen-driven responses. Repeated subsampling changed both the strength of the expansion versus patch-test correlation and the threshold at which the correlation became significant. Because every patient had alopecia, a presumed autoimmune disease, the patients' immune response might differ from that of healthy individuals. The number of PT1 expanded TCRs positively correlated with patch test score, significant at thresholds 8, 16 and 32 but not 4. DPC sensitization did not change how many TCRs were above 1 in 1000 frequency, and no evidence was found of alterations in global repertoire structure.

Libraries were made using RACE. Sequencing relied on a NextSeq 500. During library preparation, unique molecular identifiers were attached to individual cDNA molecules so that TCRs could be counted quantitatively and reproducibly. For every blood RNA sample, sequencing covered both the TCR alpha and TCR beta chains. The paper's data handling went like this. The median number of TCRs per sample was roughly 98,000, ranging from about 23,224 to 690,600. The Decombinator software suite was used to annotate V, J and CDR3 in the TCR reads. Every sample was subsampled to the same number of TCRs (28,000) for the PS versus PT1 abundance plots. Expanded TCRs were defined as absent before sensitization and observed at least eight times at the 2-week time point. TCRdb handled the public reads itself, with Q25 trimming in fastp and clone calling in MiXCR, and kept productive beta chains. Rows are combined by CDR3 protein, so each entry shows the most common genes and DNA. The authors' filters were not applied to this entry. In all, the sample holds 100,000 to 150,000 distinct CDR3 sequences, and 10% to 12% of those were seen once. 2% to 2.5% of the sample lies in the top ten.

In the case of this clonotype: Its antigen is currently not known. One base away there is no much larger clone; base qualities are not given.

Here the chain combines TRBV6-2 or TRBV6-3 and TRBJ2-3, and 8 bases in between align with TRBD2. This clonotype was obtained from a woman between 45 and 65 years old with alopecia areata. Some clones in this sample may be carry-over from other donors' samples. Sequencing used whole blood, obtained in connection with sensitization to the hapten diphenylcyclopropenone (DPC). The CDR3 sequence is CASRLSGGTDTQYF. The nucleotide sequence is TGTGCCAGCAGGCTTAGCGGGGGCACAGATACGCAGTATTTT.